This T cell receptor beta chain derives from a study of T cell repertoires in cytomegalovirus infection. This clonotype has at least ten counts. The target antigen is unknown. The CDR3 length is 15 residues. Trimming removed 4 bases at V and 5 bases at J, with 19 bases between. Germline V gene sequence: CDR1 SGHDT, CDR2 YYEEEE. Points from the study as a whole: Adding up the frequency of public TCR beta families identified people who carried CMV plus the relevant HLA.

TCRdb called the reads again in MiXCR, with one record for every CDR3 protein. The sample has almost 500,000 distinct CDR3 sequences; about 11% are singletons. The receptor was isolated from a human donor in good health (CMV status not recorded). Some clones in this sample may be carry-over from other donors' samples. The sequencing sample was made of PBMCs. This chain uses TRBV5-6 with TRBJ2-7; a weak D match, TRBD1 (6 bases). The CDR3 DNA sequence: TGTGCCAGCAGCGCCAACACAGGGATCGGAGACGAGCAGTACTTC. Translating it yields CASSANTGIGDEQYF.